This T cell receptor beta chain was documented in a study of T cell changes during pregnancy in multiple sclerosis. Generated by immunoSEQ multiplex PCR, the TCRdb table keeps only in-frame clones and is missing some. The sample gives under 65,000 clones, approximately 92% of which show up once; approximately 1.5% is in the top ten. CDR3 length: 16 residues. V shed 1 base and J 2 bases; nucleotides not matched to a gene: 6. In germline, CDR1 is SGHNT, CDR2 YYREEE (reference sequence). The source of this sequence is a female donor with multiple sclerosis, enrolled in a pregnancy study. The gene calls are TRBV5-4 and TRBJ2-1; TRBD2 agrees at 7 bases. The sample in question was peripheral blood, obtained in the second trimester of pregnancy. CDR3 in amino acids: CASSLSSREPYNEQFF. CDR3 in DNA: TGTGCCAGCAGCTTGTCGTCGCGGGAGCCCTACAATGAGCAGTTCTTC.